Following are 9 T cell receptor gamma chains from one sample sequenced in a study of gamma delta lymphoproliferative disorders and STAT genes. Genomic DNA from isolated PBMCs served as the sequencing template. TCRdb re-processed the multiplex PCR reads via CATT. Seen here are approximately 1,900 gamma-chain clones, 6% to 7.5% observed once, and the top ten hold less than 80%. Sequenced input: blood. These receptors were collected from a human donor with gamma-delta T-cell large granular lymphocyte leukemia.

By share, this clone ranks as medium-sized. In DNA, the CDR3 is TGTGCCACCTGGGACGGTCCAGCCCACCTGTATAGGGCTGGTTGGTTCAAGATATTT. Protein: CATWDGPAHLYRAGWFKIF. J is TRGJP1 and V is TRGV2. The J gene, absent from TCRdb, was called here by matching the DNA to germline. Unmatched junction bases numbered 20, after V lost 1 base and J lost 6 bases. This CDR3 spans 19 amino acids. The germline gives CDR1 EGSNGY, CDR2 YDSYNSKV.

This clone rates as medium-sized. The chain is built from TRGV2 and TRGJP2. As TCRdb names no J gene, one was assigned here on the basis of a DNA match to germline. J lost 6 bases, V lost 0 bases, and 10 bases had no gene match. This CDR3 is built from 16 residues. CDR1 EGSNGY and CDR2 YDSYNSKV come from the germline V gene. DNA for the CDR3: TGTGCCACCTGGGACGGGCGTGGGGGGGGTGATTGGATCAAGACGTTT. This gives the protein CATWDGRGGGDWIKTF.

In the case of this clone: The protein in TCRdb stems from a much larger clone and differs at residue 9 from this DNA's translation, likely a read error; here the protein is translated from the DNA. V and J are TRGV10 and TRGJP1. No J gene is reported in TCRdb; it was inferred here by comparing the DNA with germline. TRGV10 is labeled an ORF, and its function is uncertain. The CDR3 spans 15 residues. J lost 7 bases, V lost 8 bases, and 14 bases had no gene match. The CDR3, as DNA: TGTGCTGCGTGGGATATACCAGTCAATGGTTGGTTCAAGATATTT. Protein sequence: CAAWDIPVNGWFKIF.

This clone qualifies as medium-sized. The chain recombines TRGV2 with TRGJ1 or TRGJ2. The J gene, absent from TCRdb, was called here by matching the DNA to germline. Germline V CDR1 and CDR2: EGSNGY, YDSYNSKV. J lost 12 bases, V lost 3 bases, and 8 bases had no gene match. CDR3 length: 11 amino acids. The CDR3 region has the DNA TGTGCCACCTGGGACACCAATGGGAAACTCTTT. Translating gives CATWDTNGKLF.

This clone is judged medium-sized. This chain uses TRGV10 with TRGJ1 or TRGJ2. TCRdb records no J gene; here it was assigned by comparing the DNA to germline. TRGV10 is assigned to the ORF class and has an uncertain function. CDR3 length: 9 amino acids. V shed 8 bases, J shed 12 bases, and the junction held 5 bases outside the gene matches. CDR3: CAAWDRKLF. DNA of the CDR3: TGTGCTGCGTGGGATAGGAAACTCTTT.

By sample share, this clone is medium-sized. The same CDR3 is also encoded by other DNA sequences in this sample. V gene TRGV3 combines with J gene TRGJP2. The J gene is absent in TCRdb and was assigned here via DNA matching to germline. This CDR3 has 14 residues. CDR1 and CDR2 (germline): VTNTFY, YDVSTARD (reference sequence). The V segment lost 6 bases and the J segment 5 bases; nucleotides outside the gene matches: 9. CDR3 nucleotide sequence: TGTGCCACCTGGAAAACATGGAGTGATTGGATCAAGACGTTT. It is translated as CATWKTWSDWIKTF.

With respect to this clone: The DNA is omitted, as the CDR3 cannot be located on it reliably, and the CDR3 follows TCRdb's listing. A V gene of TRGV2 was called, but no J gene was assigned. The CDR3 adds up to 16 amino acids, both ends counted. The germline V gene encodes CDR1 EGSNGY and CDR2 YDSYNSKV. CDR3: CATWDGLGSLAVEQHF.

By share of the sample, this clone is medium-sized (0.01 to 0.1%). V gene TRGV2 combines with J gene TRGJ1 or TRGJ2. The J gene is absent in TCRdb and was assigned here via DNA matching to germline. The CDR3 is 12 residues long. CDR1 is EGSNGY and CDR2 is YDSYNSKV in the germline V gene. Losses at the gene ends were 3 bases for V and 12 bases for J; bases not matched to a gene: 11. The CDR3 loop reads CATWDLWSRKLF. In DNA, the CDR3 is TGTGCCACCTGGGACCTTTGGTCGAGGAAACTCTTT.

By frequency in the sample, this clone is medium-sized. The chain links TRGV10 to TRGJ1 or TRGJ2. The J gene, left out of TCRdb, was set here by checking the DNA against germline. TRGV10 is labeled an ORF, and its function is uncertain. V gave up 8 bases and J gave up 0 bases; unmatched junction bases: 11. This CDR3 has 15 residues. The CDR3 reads CAAWDPRTNYYKKLF. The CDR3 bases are TGTGCTGCGTGGGACCCCCGGACGAATTATTATAAGAAACTCTTT.